This T cell receptor (beta chain) was identified during a study of cytomegalovirus exposure and HLA in healthy donors listed by TCRdb under 2017. Looking at the study overall: An earlier analysis of approximately 640 of the donors reported 276 Gb of sequence data and around 120 million unique TCR beta sequences from about 200 million T cells. In an earlier analysis of 587 of the donors, high-throughput TCR beta sequencing was used to judge whether each TCR beta V gene segment behaved as functional or pseudogenic. Every repertoire in the discovery cohort had been generated on one and the same sequencing platform. The T cell repertoires of 666 subjects were profiled by immunosequencing and related to cytomegalovirus serostatus. To predict cytomegalovirus infection status, the study brought together high-throughput TCR immunosequencing, statistical association of individual TCRs with disease status, and machine learning. In a later analysis, previously published TCR beta repertoires from 666 donors were re-analyzed and high-resolution HLA genotyping was added so that TCR occurrence patterns could be studied. Rather than drawing on any new phenotypic data, the later analysis identified candidate immune exposures from TCR beta sequences and the way those sequences occurred across donors. The number of donors typed differed by locus, with roughly 620-630 for A, B, C, DRB1 and DQB1, roughly 520 for DQA1, 606 for DPA1, and roughly 450 for DPB1. Genome-wide SNP genotypes for about three fifths of the roughly 670 donors were used in a later genetic analysis, which treated that subset as a discovery cohort. Roughly 300 gigabases of sequencing data and tens of millions of unique TCR sequences were included in an early release covering about 700 HLA-typed donors. In addition to the first cohort of 666 subjects, a separate validation cohort of around 110 different subjects was used. Among some 410 genotyped donors of the cohort, an average of about 220,000 unique TCR beta nucleotide sequences was sequenced per donor, of which approximately 18% were non-productive. The study aimed to test whether cataloging public T cell receptors could reveal signatures of past pathogen exposure. Donor age, sex, ethnicity and CMV serostatus were compiled together with the repertoire data. Five DR-DQ haplotypes were handled as single units for association and clustering, since linkage in the cohort was strong. Among the 398 genotyped donors, around 81% belonged to the genetic ancestry cluster associated with self-reported Caucasian donors. Both class I and class II loci were covered by HLA typing, at four-digit resolution. What the research found in general, with its limitations: Linkage disequilibrium might explain the correlated functional status among segregating V segments, but an unknown experimental factor could not be ruled out. According to a later analysis, TCR association rates differed among HLA loci, with DRB1 alleles showing the most associated TCRs and HLA-C alleles showing the fewest. In a later analysis, several top co-occurrence clusters were reported to appear linked to parvovirus B19, influenza, CMV and Epstein-Barr virus. The 87-base-pair reads could not distinguish some IMGT-functional V segments, including TRBV6-2 and TRBV6-3, so those segments were excluded. The cohort was sequenced for TCR beta chains only, and without alpha or paired-chain data the features that could be detected were limited. An earlier analysis of around 540 of the donors showed that most TCR beta V segments appeared in productive rearrangements either about 87% or about 30% of the time, which broadly matched IMGT annotations. Roughly uniform sequencing depth across donors was assumed in presence/absence analyses, although this assumption may not hold. When HLA alleles, especially DR and DQ, strongly co-occurred, TCR associations were difficult to assign to individual alleles. Because HLA typing was missing for some donors at each locus, association tests included only the typed subset. A later analysis associated approximately 17,000 TCR beta sequences with specific HLA alleles at a false discovery rate of 0.05. In vitro tests confirmed that a few of the cytomegalovirus-associated TCR beta chains recognize cytomegalovirus antigens. While some public TCRs were present in many individuals, most TCR sequences turned up only very rarely across donors. A further reported finding was that TCR beta sequences accurately predicted the HLA-A and HLA-B alleles for most subjects in the first cohort. It was suggested by the authors that the approach could potentially be generalized to other disease states and immunological phenotypes. A later analysis found that HLA-associated TCR beta chains were more clonally expanded and had lower generation probabilities than equally common non-associated chains. A group of highly shared sequence variants was considered likely to be a technical artifact of the sequencing pipeline. In both the original and validation cohorts, the classifier was reported to diagnose cytomegalovirus status with high specificity and sensitivity. Compared with the approximately 600-donor mean, donors in an Asian-associated ancestry cluster had fewer N-insertions in productive TCRs, according to a later genetic analysis. Most CMV-associated TCR beta chains appeared to be HLA-restricted in a later analysis, and the HLA associations seemed to be driven largely by CMV exposure. V-gene and J-gene trimming of TCR beta chains was associated with a missense DCLRE1C variant in a later genetic analysis, and the association was replicated in an independent cohort. The only immune exposure information available for the cohort was CMV serostatus. Over 15 rarely observed V segments, including chromosome 9 orphons, were excluded from the earlier analysis of about 500 of the donors because counts were too low. The study gave a list of over 150 TCR beta chains associated with cytomegalovirus.

In the germline V gene, CDR1 corresponds to SGDLS and CDR2 to YYNGEE. Deletion took 0 bases off V and 2 bases off J, with a span of 9 bases between the germline ends. CDR3 length: 15 amino acids, cysteine to phenylalanine. Only the CDR3 part of the read is kept: 45 bases, read in frame from the first base. Receptor amplification or capture employed the immunoSEQ multiplex PCR assay. The multiplex PCR relied on a mix of 60 forward primers for TCR Vbeta segments and 13 reverse primers for TCR Jbeta segments. The CDR3 region of rearranged TCR beta genes was amplified from genomic DNA by a multiplex PCR assay. On the Illumina HiSeq System, the amplified TCR beta libraries were sequenced as 87-base-pair reads. In the paper's pipeline: Across the 640 or so repertoires, a later analysis counted tens of millions of unique TCR beta chains, roughly 11 million of which were shared by at least two donors. A nearest-neighbor algorithm error-corrected the raw reads and collapsed the reads into unique sequences, merging closely related sequences to remove PCR and sequencing errors. V, D and J gene segments were assigned by aligning CDR3 sequences to IMGT reference sequences. For a sequence to be retained, at least a six-nucleotide match to both a V gene segment and a J gene segment was required. Rearrangements were called productive when the CDR3 lacked stop codons and stayed in frame with V and J; all others were non-productive. CDR3 was defined according to IMGT convention as the region running from the second conserved V-encoded cysteine to the conserved J-encoded phenylalanine. The earlier analysis of 587 of the donors excluded any sequence lacking an unambiguous match to a single V gene segment. In an earlier analysis of roughly 500 of the donors, V segments were called functional above 56.7% productive rearrangements and were called segregating when the between-donor standard deviation exceeded 5%. A statistical classification framework was developed to diagnose cytomegalovirus status using the catalog of TCR beta chain sequences. In a later analysis, TCR nucleotide sequences were compared against IMGT/GENE-DB human TR gene sequences so that V and J genes could be assigned. A later analysis assigned CDR3 sequences and most-parsimonious VDJ recombination scenarios with the TCRdist pipeline. In a later analysis, each TCR beta chain was defined by its CDR3 amino acid sequence together with its V-gene family, and reads lacking a unique V-gene family were excluded. A later analysis removed 550 to 700 highly shared, low-generation-probability nucleotide sequences to deal with suspected cross-contamination and a sequencing artifact. In a later analysis, a clonal expansion index was calculated for each public chain from normalized within-repertoire ranks of inferred template counts. In a later analysis, generation probabilities were computed with a VDJ recombination model fitted to out-of-frame rearrangements, and the resulting probabilities were checked against IGoR. A later analysis scored TCR-TCR, TCR-HLA and TCR-CMV co-occurrence with hypergeometric tests, applying a repertoire-size bias correction to TCR pairs. To estimate false discovery rates, a later analysis permuted the HLA or CMV assignments 20 times. In a later analysis, co-occurring TCRs were grouped using DBSCAN, with TCRdist sequence similarity added in when clustering inside HLA-allele-positive subsets. For co-occurrence clustering, repertoires with fewer than 30,000 or more than 120,000 public chains were excluded, along with about five repertoires with anomalous nucleotide sharing. The source is immuneACCESS, and TCRdb retained only in-frame sequences with V and J called. Part of the clones is not carried over; for the studies checked, unresolved V genes explain less than half of this, and the remainder is unexplained. That table is the source of V, J and clone size, and D and trimming were worked out from the DNA. This sample gives around 200,000 clones in total; about 80% of them show up just once. Roughly 1.9% of the sample comes from the top ten.

The cohort consisted of approximately 670 healthy bone marrow donors. Cohort members were all nominally healthy when sampled, although unrecorded immune exposures were likely present. The donor tested CMV seronegative and was one of the 352 seronegative cohort members. Every donor gave a peripheral blood sample, and the peripheral blood mononuclear cells from that sample were used for TCR beta sequencing. Genomic DNA was extracted from the blood cell samples with the Qiagen DNeasy Blood Extraction Kit. Concerning this clone itself: Its antigen is currently not known. No base qualities exist here, and no much larger clone lies one base off it.

The clonotype comes from a male donor in good health and CMV-seronegative. Sequencing was done on a sample of PBMCs. The rearrangement joined TRBV9 to TRBJ1-3, with no confidently assigned D gene. The DNA sequence reads TGTGCCAGCAGCGTAGACTGGGCTACTGGAAACACCATATATTTT. Translated, it reads CASSVDWATGNTIYF. The entire variable domain, with the stretches around the CDR3 drawn from the reference TRBV9 and TRBJ1-3 proteins, is DSGVTQTPKHLITATGQRVTLRCSPRSGDLSVYWYQQSLDQGLQFLIQYYNGEERAKGNILERFSAQQFPDLHSELNLSSLELGDSALYFCASSVDWATGNTIYFGEGSWLTVV.